The 8 T cell receptor beta chains in this list originate from one sample, sequenced in a study of control samples from healthy donors and cancer patients. Measured with immunoSEQ multiplex PCR; TCRdb has only the in-frame clones, and not every one. Of 120,000 or so clones listed, around 90% are singletons. The sequencing sample was made of blood. All receptors come from a man aged 40-50 years in good health.

This clone was observed a handful of times. J is TRBJ1-5 and V is TRBV6-5; no reliable D call. Germline-derived CDR1 and CDR2 are MNHEY and SVGAGI. With 6 bases removed from V and 0 bases from J, the gap between germline ends came to 12 bases. CDR3 length: 15 amino acids. The CDR3 coding sequence is TGTGCCAGCAGAGCCGGACGAAATAGCAATCAGCCCCAGCATTTT. Amino acid sequence: CASRAGRNSNQPQHF.

This clone was seen only once. The chain employs TRBV7-8 and TRBJ2-7; 11 bases align to TRBD2. The germline gives CDR1 SGHVS, CDR2 FQNEAQ. J lost 3 bases, V lost 3 bases, and 7 bases had no gene match. CDR3 length: 16 amino acids. The CDR3 nucleotides read TGTGCCAGCAGCTTTTTTAGCGGGGGGGCCCGCTACGAGCAGTACTTC. It is translated as CASSFFSGGARYEQYF.

Here the CDR3 reads CASSPGQFTDTQYF. For the CDR3, the DNA is TGTGCCAGCTCACCCGGACAGTTCACAGATACGCAGTATTTT. The chain carries TRBV18 and TRBJ2-3; D is possibly TRBD1 (6 bases). CDR1 KGHSH and CDR2 LQKENI come from the germline V gene. V was pared by 3 bases and J by 2 bases, with 9 bases between. CDR3 length: 14 amino acids.

The table lists this clone with a count of one. The chain is built from TRBV14 and TRBJ1-2; D gene uncertain. Germline V gene lookup returns CDR1 SGHDN and CDR2 FVKESK. The CDR3 sequence is 16 residues long. Trimming took 0 bases from V and 4 from J, leaving 15 bases between them. CDR3 in DNA: TGTGCCAGCAGCCAAGATTATGGAGCAGGACTCTATGGCTACACCTTC. This encodes CASSQDYGAGLYGYTF.

The rearrangement uses TRBV9 and TRBJ1-6, with D unresolved. The CDR3 loop spans 13 amino acids. Deletions cut 0 bases from V and 7 bases from J, with 5 bases between. Germline loops: CDR1 SGDLS, CDR2 YYNGEE. The CDR3 DNA follows: TGTGCCAGCAGCGTAGAAGGAAATTCACCCCTCCACTTT. Protein sequence: CASSVEGNSPLHF.

This CDR3 is CASSYGGARGNTIYF. For the CDR3, the DNA is TGTGCCAGCAGTTACGGGGGGGCGAGAGGAAACACCATATATTTT. The chain has TRBV6-5 and TRBJ1-3, with a tentative D call TRBD1 (6 bases). The V end was cut by 2 bases, the J end by 4 bases, with 12 bases between. The CDR3 has 15 residues. The germline V gene has CDR1 MNHEY and CDR2 SVGAGI.

This clone has just one count. The chain employs TRBV20-1 and TRBJ2-2; D call uncertain. V was clipped by 3 bases and J by 8 bases, with 13 bases between them. The CDR3 has 13 amino acids. CDR1 and CDR2 from the germline V gene are DFQATT and SNEGSKA (reference sequence). CDR3 nucleotides: TGCAGTGCTAGTGCAGGTCAAGTTGGGGAGCTGTTTTTT. It is translated as CSASAGQVGELFF.

In this sample, this clone turned up once. CDR3 region: CASSFTGGAYGYTF. The CDR3 DNA is TGTGCCAGCAGCTTCACCGGGGGGGCCTATGGCTACACCTTC. The chain has TRBV7-9 and TRBJ1-2; D possibly corresponds to TRBD1 (6 bases). The CDR3 loop spans 14 amino acids. Germline CDR1 and CDR2: SEHNR and FQNEAQ (reference sequence). With 3 bases removed from V and 4 bases from J, the gap between germline ends came to 12 bases.